These 2 T cell receptor beta chains were all obtained from the same sample, sequenced in a study of immune aging and cytomegalovirus after organ transplant. Their recognized antigens are unknown. BD Rhapsody targeted mRNA and AbSeq chemistry was used for microwell cell capture and library preparation. TCRdb analysed the single-cell sequencing reads with MiXCR anew, one entry per CDR3 protein. The sample includes 20,000 to 25,000 distinct CDR3 sequences, about a third seen only once; the top ten take under 30%. The time point here: five sample-tagged time points from pre-transplant (day -1) to day 368 post-transplant, pooled. The source material was CMV peptide-activated CD4+ and CD8+ T cells sorted from blood, sampled at five time points, pooled. The subset: sorted CD8+CD137+ and CD4+CD154+ T cells after 11 to 13 h CMV IE-1 peptide stimulation. The receptors shown here come from a female donor who had a heart transplant and CMV viremia.

The V call is TRBV11-2, the J call TRBJ2-1, with D possibly being TRBD1 (5 bases). The CDR3 runs to 15 residues. Germline loops: CDR1 SGHAT, CDR2 FQNNGV. The V end was cut by 1 base, the J end by 5 bases, with 12 bases between. In DNA, the CDR3 is TGTGCCAGCAGCTTAGTAAGGGGTAGACACAATGAGCAGTTCTTC. Translating it yields CASSLVRGRHNEQFF.

The rearrangement uses TRBV6-2 or TRBV6-3 and TRBJ1-2; D unresolved. This CDR3 is built from 12 residues. Germline V gene lookup returns CDR1 MNHEY and CDR2 SVGEGT. V dropped 5 bases and J dropped 5 bases, with 9 bases sitting between them. CDR3 residues: CASSATVYGYTF. As DNA, the CDR3 is TGTGCCAGCAGTGCGACGGTATATGGCTACACCTTC.